These 15 T cell receptor beta chains were all obtained from the same sample, sequenced in a study of cytomegalovirus exposure and HLA in healthy donors. Primers: 60 Vbeta forward and 13 Jbeta reverse. Some clones are missing from TCRdb's copy, which holds only in-frame ones; the method was immunoSEQ multiplex PCR. The repertoire includes about 60,000 clones, roughly 77% of them detected once, and 4% to 5.5% sits in the top ten. The sequencing input was PBMCs. The receptors derive from a woman aged 25 to 39 in good health and CMV-seronegative.

Comment on this clone: The same CDR3 can be traced to other DNA sequences in this sample. This chain connects TRBV27 to TRBJ2-7; D is unclear. The germline V gene has CDR1 MNHEY and CDR2 SMNVEV (reference sequence). The CDR3 consists of 13 residues. Trimming stripped 0 bases from V and 4 bases from J, with 7 bases between. CDR3 sequence reads: CASSLSRDYEQYF. The CDR3 DNA reads as TGTGCCAGCAGTTTATCGCGAGATTACGAGCAGTACTTC.

V is TRBV9 and J is TRBJ2-5, with D perhaps matching TRBD2 (5 bases). The V end was cut by 4 bases, the J end by 4 bases, with 11 bases between. CDR1 SGDLS and CDR2 YYNGEE come from the germline V gene. This CDR3 has 13 residues. The CDR3 DNA reads as TGTGCCAGCAGCTCACCTGGGAGAGAGACCCAGTACTTC. Protein: CASSSPGRETQYF.

This clone has a handful of counts. The rearrangement joins TRBV7-9 to TRBJ2-1; tentatively, D is TRBD2 (6 bases). The CDR3 has 15 residues. V was pared by 5 bases and J by 7 bases, with 18 bases between. Germline V gene data show CDR1 as SEHNR and CDR2 as FQNEAQ (reference sequence). The CDR3 reads CASSRWTTSRNEQFF. Written as DNA, the CDR3 is TGTGCCAGCAGCCGATGGACTACCTCTAGAAATGAGCAGTTCTTC.

The chain joins TRBV9 to TRBJ2-3; no definite D call. The CDR3 runs 12 residues. Trimming shortened V by 3 bases and J by 3 bases, and 5 bases separated the two germline ends. Germline assignment: CDR1 SGDLS and CDR2 YYNGEE. The CDR3 sequence is CASSAGTDTQYF. The DNA for the CDR3 is TGTGCCAGCAGCGCCGGGACAGATACGCAGTATTTT.

This chain uses TRBV7-9 with TRBJ1-2; D is possibly TRBD1 (5 bases). CDR1 is SEHNR and CDR2 is FQNEAQ in the germline V gene (reference sequence). Trimming pared 5 bases from V and 4 bases from J, leaving 17 bases between. The CDR3 extends over 15 amino acids. The CDR3 sequence is CASSTVGGDTYGYTF. CDR3 DNA: TGTGCCAGCAGCACCGTAGGAGGGGATACCTATGGCTACACCTTC.

The CDR3 region is CAWSQTGGDYSNQPQHF. CDR3 in DNA: TGTGCCTGGAGTCAAACGGGGGGGGACTATAGCAATCAGCCCCAGCATTTT. This sequence joins TRBV30 and TRBJ1-5, with TRBD1 as a possible D gene (5 bases). Germline loops: CDR1 GTSNPN, CDR2 SVGIG (reference sequence). Between the trimmed V and J ends, which lost 2 bases and 0 bases, there was a span of 17 bases. This CDR3 has 17 amino acids.

This clone has a handful of counts. This sequence joins TRBV5-5 and TRBJ1-1; D is ambiguous. Germline CDR1 SGHKS, CDR2 YYEKEE (reference sequence). The CDR3 runs to 13 residues. Between the trimmed V and J ends, which lost 2 bases and 3 bases, there was a span of 8 bases. The CDR3 loop is CASSFARDTEAFF. For the CDR3, the DNA is TGTGCCAGCAGCTTCGCGAGAGACACTGAAGCTTTCTTT.

The rearrangement joins TRBV28 to TRBJ2-7; D gene uncertain. This CDR3 has 11 residues. V was cut by 6 bases and J by 2 bases, with 5 bases left in between. The germline V gene encodes CDR1 MDHEN and CDR2 SYDVKM. The CDR3 DNA follows: TGTGCCAGCAGCAGGACCTACGAGCAGTACTTC. The encoded protein is CASSRTYEQYF. Drawing the rest from reference TRBV28 and TRBJ2-7, the complete variable domain is DVKVTQSSRYLVKRTGEKVFLECVQDMDHENMFWYRQDPGLGLRLIYFSYDVKMKEKGDIPEGYSVSREKKERFSLILESASTNQTSMYLCASSRTYEQYFGPGTRLTVT.

The chain joins TRBV6-1 to TRBJ2-1, with TRBD2 identical over 8 bases. Germline V gives CDR1 MNHNS, CDR2 SASEGT. V lost 2 bases and J lost 3; bases outside the gene matches: 6. The CDR3 spans 16 residues. Here the CDR3 reads CASSEHRSGGYNEQFF. CDR3 nucleotides: TGTGCCAGCAGTGAACATCGGAGCGGGGGCTACAATGAGCAGTTCTTC.

CDR3 residues: CASSFFQLADNTGELFF. CDR3 sequence (DNA): TGTGCCAGCAGCTTTTTCCAACTAGCCGATAACACCGGGGAGCTGTTTTTT. The chain links TRBV5-4 to TRBJ2-2; D is possibly TRBD2 (6 bases). Germline V CDR1 and CDR2: SGHNT, YYREEE (reference sequence). The CDR3 loop spans 17 amino acids. V shed 2 bases and J shed 2 bases, with 16 bases lying between them.

This rearrangement joins TRBV6-6 to TRBJ1-1; no firm D call. The CDR3 has 12 amino acids. The V end was cut by 6 bases, the J end by 2 bases, with 7 bases between. Germline V lookup: CDR1 MNHNY, CDR2 SVGAGI (reference sequence). CDR3 protein: CASRAANTEAFF. Written as DNA, the CDR3 is TGTGCCAGCAGAGCGGCCAACACTGAAGCTTTCTTT.

The CDR3 DNA follows: TGTGCCAGCAGGAGAGCGGGGAACACTGAAGCTTTCTTT. Its protein is CASRRAGNTEAFF. The chain uses TRBV7-9 and TRBJ1-1; D ambiguous. Between the trimmed V and J ends, which lost 6 bases and 1 base, there was a span of 9 bases. Germline V gives CDR1 SEHNR, CDR2 FQNEAQ (reference sequence). CDR3 length: 13 residues.

The chain links TRBV6-6 to TRBJ2-7; D possibly corresponds to TRBD1 (6 bases). Trimming pared 0 bases from V and 4 bases from J, leaving 10 bases between. CDR1 MNHNY and CDR2 SVGAGI come from the germline V gene (reference sequence). CDR3 length: 14 residues. This chain's CDR3 is CASSYSGQTYEQYF. CDR3 DNA sequence: TGTGCCAGCAGTTACTCAGGACAGACTTACGAGCAGTACTTC.

The chain has TRBV6-4 and TRBJ2-2; 8 positions match TRBD2. The V gene's germline CDR1 is MRHNA and CDR2 SNTAGT. CDR3 length: 14 amino acids. The V and J ends lost 6 bases and 4 bases, in that order; junction bases with no gene match: 4. In DNA form, the CDR3 reads TGTGCCAGCAGCCCCGCGGGGGGCACCGGGGAGCTGTTTTTT. Translation gives CASSPAGGTGELFF.

This rearrangement joins TRBV6-5 to TRBJ2-3; the D is unclear. CDR1 MNHEY and CDR2 SVGAGI come from the germline V gene. Trimming removed 5 bases from V and 2 bases from J, with 14 bases in between. The CDR3 covers 15 residues. CDR3 amino acids: CASSPRGVFTDTQYF. The CDR3 DNA sequence: TGTGCCAGCAGTCCACGAGGAGTATTCACAGATACGCAGTATTTT.